This is a list of T cell receptor beta chains from one sample in a study of blood T cell repertoires in COVID-19. Sequencing used immunoSEQ multiplex PCR; TCRdb keeps in-frame clones, though not all of them. The profile shows roughly 200,000 clones, roughly 77% of them singletons. Sequenced material: peripheral blood. The receptors here all came from a woman aged 40 to 50 with COVID-19, enrolled during active disease. The conserved cysteine and the conserved F or W are not part of the CDR3 here.

>TRBV10-3|TRBJ1-2
AISASQTHGYT
>TRBV5-4|TRBJ1-4
ASSLEASRGEKLF
>TRBV7-2|TRBJ2-4
ASSPNPGAGLAKNIQY
>TRBV3-1/TRBV3-2|TRBJ2-1
ASSPSLAGDGNEQF
>TRBV7-2|TRBJ1-3
ASSFLDRAGNTIY
>TRBV28|TRBJ2-3
ASSFGLAGKY
>TRBV7-9|TRBJ1-1
ASSSPGGTEAF
>TRBV24-1|TRBJ2-1
ATSPGTFKANEQF
>TRBV28|TRBJ2-7
ASSLRGRVDYEQY
>TRBV21-1|TRBJ1-5
ASSKVGGAEFDNQPQH
>TRBV11-1|TRBJ1-3
ASSFQGGNTIY
>TRBV5-1|TRBJ2-5
ASTSQETQY
>TRBV19|TRBJ1-5
ASRPYRNDQPQH
>TRBV2|TRBJ2-1
ASSERTGRNEQF
>TRBV7-9|TRBJ2-7
ASSLDTDYEQY
>TRBV6-5|TRBJ1-2
ASRPGTGGYT
>TRBV23-1|TRBJ1-5
ASTPRGGSCSGNQPQH
>TRBV5-6|TRBJ1-1
ASSLLPTEAF
>TRBV10-3|TRBJ1-2
AISSTVNYGYT
>TRBV7-2|TRBJ2-3
ASSRDRRGTDTQY
>TRBV5-4|TRBJ2-3
AIGASGGGTDTQY
>TRBV19|TRBJ2-3
ASSMPTGDTQY
>TRBV2|TRBJ1-3
ASSEERTGGNTIY
>TRBV5-1|TRBJ2-3
ASSLVGGRAADTQY
>TRBV6-1|TRBJ2-7
ASSEGTGGFYEQY
>TRBV7-9|TRBJ1-4
ASTPTLLQAGEKLF
>TRBV9|TRBJ2-7
ASSVGGLAGAYEQY
>TRBV30|TRBJ1-5
AWSVLAGDQPQH
>TRBV11-1|TRBJ1-3
ASSLWSSGNTIY
>TRBV4-3|TRBJ1-1
ASSLTGVGTEAF
>TRBV7-2|TRBJ1-1
ASSFYPSGRGDTEAF
>TRBV5-4|TRBJ1-3
ASSRPGISGNTIY
>TRBV28|TRBJ2-7
ASTPGQSYEQY
>TRBV7-2|TRBJ1-1
ASSRDENTEAF
>TRBV15|TRBJ2-7
ATSWKDSSYEQY
>TRBV5-5|TRBJ1-1
ASSLSRTGPTEAF
>TRBV7-2|TRBJ2-5
ASSGRAGETQY
>TRBV10-3|TRBJ2-1
AISVWGGNEQF
>TRBV7-2|TRBJ2-3
ASRSGYTTDTQY
>TRBV6-5|TRBJ1-6
ASSYSGQLSPLH
>TRBV9|TRBJ2-3
ASSVEHATDTQY
>TRBV3-1/TRBV3-2|TRBJ1-2
ASSRLDREDRGYT
>TRBV7-9|TRBJ2-1
ASSSLAGAYNEQF
>TRBV25-1|TRBJ2-2
ASSESRRNTGELF
>TRBV19|TRBJ2-1
ASSRAGDPYNEQF
>TRBV7-9|TRBJ1-6
ASSFLQGSTSPLH
>TRBV27|TRBJ2-3
ASSFGSTDTQY
>TRBV5-1|TRBJ1-6
ASSRTGGEVNSPLH
>TRBV7-2|TRBJ2-3
ASSFSGRAGTDTQY
>TRBV19|TRBJ1-3
ASNPDRGGNTIY
>TRBV6-5|TRBJ1-1
ASSFPGGNTEAF
>TRBV30|TRBJ2-5
AWRFGRETQY